Shown below are 16 T cell receptor beta chains from a single sample sequenced in a study of OX40 agonist ivuxolimab in advanced cancers. Sequencing used immunoSEQ multiplex PCR; TCRdb keeps in-frame clones, though not all of them. The top ten clones hold roughly 40% of a sample with 10,000 to 15,000 clones, 80% to 90% of them seen once. Specimen: CD4+ or CD8+ T cells sorted from blood, collected in a trial of the OX40 agonist ivuxolimab. The receptor source for this set is an adult with an advanced solid tumor such as melanoma, head and neck, liver or kidney cancer.

This CDR3 reads CASSTSGAYEQYF. The CDR3 nucleotides are TGTGCCAGCAGCACATCAGGGGCCTACGAGCAGTACTTC. This chain uses TRBV11-2 with TRBJ2-7; TRBD1 might be the D (6 bases). This CDR3 spans 13 amino acids. Looked up from germline, CDR1 is SGHAT and CDR2 is FQNNGV. The V end was cut by 5 bases, the J end by 2 bases, with 10 bases between. Looking up the rest from reference TRBV11-2 and TRBJ2-7 gives the full variable domain: EAGVAQSPRYKIIEKRQSVAFWCNPISGHATLYWYQQILGQGPKLLIQFQNNGVVDDSQLPKDRFSAERLKGVDSTLKIQPAKLEDSAVYLCASSTSGAYEQYFGPGTRLTVT.

Here the CDR3 DNA reads TGTGCCAGCAGCTTGGGACAGGAGGGACGCGAGCAGTACTTC. It translates to CASSLGQEGREQYF. The chain recombines TRBV5-4 with TRBJ2-7; possibly TRBD1 or TRBD2 for D (6 bases each). The CDR3 consists of 14 residues. The germline gives CDR1 SGHNT, CDR2 YYREEE (reference sequence). Deletions cut 0 bases from V and 6 bases from J, with 13 bases between. The variable domain in full, completed from reference TRBV5-4 and TRBJ2-7, reads ETGVTQSPTHLIKTRGQQVTLRCSSQSGHNTVSWYQQALGQGPQFIFQYYREEENGRGNFPPRFSGLQFPNYSSELNVNALELDDSALYLCASSLGQEGREQYFGPGTRLTVT.

The chain uses TRBV7-9 and TRBJ2-5; no reliable D call. Per germline, CDR1 SEHNR and CDR2 FQNEAQ (reference sequence). The V and J ends lost 4 bases and 2 bases respectively, with 14 bases between them. CDR3 length: 15 residues. Written as DNA, the CDR3 is TGTGCCAGCAGCTCGGACCATCAGGCACAAGAGACCCAGTACTTC. Translated, it gives CASSSDHQAQETQYF.

The V gene is TRBV28, the J gene TRBJ2-3, with 11 bases matching TRBD2. V gave up 2 bases and J gave up 3 bases; unmatched junction bases: 4. CDR1 MDHEN and CDR2 SYDVKM come from the germline V gene. This CDR3 has 16 residues. The CDR3 DNA is TGTGCCAGCAGTTTACTAGCGGGAGGACGGACAGATACGCAGTATTTT. This codes for CASSLLAGGRTDTQYF. Supplemented by reference TRBV28 and TRBJ2-3, the full variable domain reads DVKVTQSSRYLVKRTGEKVFLECVQDMDHENMFWYRQDPGLGLRLIYFSYDVKMKEKGDIPEGYSVSREKKERFSLILESASTNQTSMYLCASSLLAGGRTDTQYFGPGTRLTVL.

The V call is TRBV25-1, the J call TRBJ2-1; possibly TRBD2 for D (6 bases). V was cut by 5 bases and J by 5 bases, with 13 bases left in between. CDR1 is MGHDK and CDR2 is SYGVNS in the germline V gene. This CDR3 is built from 14 residues. The CDR3 protein is CASSWGRSHNEQFF. DNA for the CDR3: TGTGCCAGCAGTTGGGGGAGGTCCCACAATGAGCAGTTCTTC. The full variable domain, in which reference TRBV25-1 and TRBJ2-1 provide the parts outside the CDR3, is EADIYQTPRYLVIGTGKKITLECSQTMGHDKMYWYQQDPGMELHLIHYSYGVNSTEKGDLSSESTVSRIRTEHFPLTLESARPSHTSQYLCASSWGRSHNEQFFGPGTRLTVL.

The chain uses TRBV7-9 and TRBJ2-5; possible D gene TRBD1, 6 bases. Germline CDR1 and CDR2: SEHNR and FQNEAQ (reference sequence). The CDR3 sequence is 13 residues long. Trimming took 6 bases from V and 5 from J, leaving 13 bases between them. The CDR3 is CASRGAQRETQYF. The CDR3 bases are TGTGCCAGCAGGGGGGCCCAACGGGAGACCCAGTACTTC.

This rearrangement joins TRBV27 to TRBJ1-4, with TRBD1 as a possible D gene (6 bases). CDR3 length: 16 residues. Germline V CDR1 and CDR2: MNHEY, SMNVEV (reference sequence). V was shortened by 5 bases and J by 8 bases, with 21 bases between the two germline ends. CDR3 in amino acids: CASSPSRGGAREKLFF. The CDR3 bases are TGTGCCAGCAGTCCCTCCCGGGGGGGGGCGCGGGAAAAACTGTTTTTT.

The rearrangement uses TRBV19 and TRBJ1-5, with a tentative D call TRBD1 (5 bases). V lost 3 bases to trimming and J lost 3 bases, with 9 bases between them. The germline V gene encodes CDR1 LNHDA and CDR2 SQIVND (reference sequence). The CDR3 runs to 14 residues. This CDR3 reads CASSIDSLNQPQHF. CDR3 DNA: TGTGCCAGTAGTATCGACAGTCTCAATCAGCCCCAGCATTTT.

V and J are TRBV7-9 and TRBJ2-5; no clear D. Trimming removed 4 bases at V and 4 bases at J, with 4 bases between. The germline V gene encodes CDR1 SEHNR and CDR2 FQNEAQ (reference sequence). The CDR3 contains 11 residues. CDR3: CASSWGETQYF. The CDR3 DNA follows: TGTGCCAGCAGCTGGGGAGAGACCCAGTACTTC. The full variable domain, completed using reference TRBV7-9 and TRBJ2-5, is DTGVSQNPRHKITKRGQNVTFRCDPISEHNRLYWYRQTLGQGPEFLTYFQNEAQLEKSRLLSDRFSAERPKGSFSTLEIQRTEQGDSAMYLCASSWGETQYFGPGTRLLVL.

The gene calls are TRBV7-6 and TRBJ1-1; maybe TRBD1 (6 bases). V was shortened by 6 bases and J by 1 base, with 9 bases between the two germline ends. Germline CDR1 is SGHVS and CDR2 is FNYEAQ. The CDR3 has 13 amino acids. CDR3 DNA: TGTGCCAGCAGGGGACACCAGAACACTGAAGCTTTCTTT. It codes for CASRGHQNTEAFF.

The chain recombines TRBV27 with TRBJ2-7; 10 nucleotides agree with TRBD2. The CDR3 extends over 18 amino acids. The V and J ends lost 0 bases and 2 bases, in that order; junction bases with no gene match: 10. Germline CDR1 MNHEY, CDR2 SMNVEV (reference sequence). CDR3 in amino acids: CASSLSPTPAGGTYEQYF. The CDR3 nucleotides read TGTGCCAGCAGTTTATCCCCCACCCCAGCGGGAGGGACCTACGAGCAGTACTTC.

As for this clone: The junction does not match germline at one end; this may be a read error. The chain recombines TRBV7-6 with TRBJ1-1, with D perhaps matching TRBD1 (5 bases). CDR3 length: 14 amino acids. CDR1 is SGHVS and CDR2 is FNYEAQ in the germline V gene. The CDR3 reads CASSLAGGKAEAFF. CDR3 DNA: TGTGCCAGCAGCCTAGCGGGGGGTAAGGCTGAAGCTTTCTTT. Together with reference TRBV7-6 and TRBJ1-1, the CDR3 gives the full variable domain: GAGVSQSPRYKVTKRGQDVALRCDPISGHVSLYWYRQALGQGPEFLTYFNYEAQQDKSGLPNDRFSAERPEGSISTLTIQRTEQRDSAMYRCASSLAGGKAEAFFGQGTRLTVV.

The CDR3, as DNA: TGCGCCAGCAGCCAACCGGACGGTCGGGATGAGCAGTTCTTC. This sequence encodes CASSQPDGRDEQFF. The V call is TRBV4-1, the J call TRBJ2-1; D remains ambiguous. This CDR3 has 14 amino acids. V was trimmed by 2 bases and J by 8 bases, leaving 13 bases between them. The germline V gene encodes CDR1 MGHRA and CDR2 YSYEKL.

This clone occurred a few times. The chain employs TRBV11-1 and TRBJ2-5; possibly TRBD1 or TRBD2 for D (5 bases each). This CDR3 comprises 15 residues. The germline V gene has CDR1 SGHAT and CDR2 FQDESV (reference sequence). The V and J ends lost 1 base and 5 bases respectively, with 14 bases between them. CDR3 protein: CASSLGQGDPETQYF. CDR3 in DNA: TGTGCCAGCAGCTTAGGGCAGGGAGATCCGGAGACCCAGTACTTC.

A few counts support this clone. The chain recombines TRBV28 with TRBJ2-3; 9 nucleotides line up with TRBD1. CDR1 is MDHEN, CDR2 SYDVKM, per germline. Trimming removed 8 bases from V and 3 bases from J; junction bases left unmatched: 6. CDR3 size: 14 residues. The CDR3 coding sequence is TGTGCCAGCGGTGAACAGGGGGCAACAGATACGCAGTATTTT. It encodes CASGEQGATDTQYF. Full variable domain (missing parts from reference TRBV28 and TRBJ2-3): DVKVTQSSRYLVKRTGEKVFLECVQDMDHENMFWYRQDPGLGLRLIYFSYDVKMKEKGDIPEGYSVSREKKERFSLILESASTNQTSMYLCASGEQGATDTQYFGPGTRLTVL.

The sample holds one count of this clone. The V gene is TRBV11-3, the J gene TRBJ2-3; D may be TRBD2 (6 bases). Germline V gene sequence: CDR1 SGHNT, CDR2 YENEEA. The CDR3 runs 10 residues. Trimming stripped 5 bases from V and 11 bases from J, with 8 bases between. CDR3 sequence (DNA): TGTGCCAGCAGCGGGCGGGAGCAGTATTTT. Translating it yields CASSGREQYF.